This T cell receptor (beta chain) was captured by sequencing in a study of blood T cell repertoires in COVID-19 (dated by TCRdb to about 2020). Some background on the complete study: Collaborator samples came from the United States, Italy and Spain and covered acute and convalescent phases of COVID-19. The material from the prospective study consisted of cDNA or gDNA derived from T cells, B-cell-depleted T cells, or PBMCs. Deeply sampled blood TCRbeta repertoires from subjects exposed to, actively infected with, or recovered from COVID-19 were included in the dataset. The repertoires were released in a freely available public database meant as a resource for research on the immune response to SARS-CoV-2. The samples were drawn from two sources: the first 160 participants of the ongoing ImmuneRACE study, and 1,000 to 1,500 subjects contributed by 6 global collaborators. Sample metadata almost always included a de-identified subject ID, COVID-19 status, age in years and sex. Where HLA class I and class II types were available, the types were taken from metadata supplied by the sample provider, not from assay-based typing. Findings and caveats that apply to the study as a whole: Clinical and demographic metadata were provided uncurated, with the amount varying by source and participant.

Enrolling through a virtual design, the prospective study's participants ranged in age from roughly 18 to 95 years and lived across some 23 United States geographic areas. In the prospective study, participants were assigned to cohorts based on the clinical history participants reported in a screening survey and a study questionnaire. In the prospective study, mobile phlebotomists collected whole blood, serum and a nasopharyngeal or oropharyngeal swab from each participant. Over a 2-month period, participants in the prospective study had the option of providing additional blood draws and questionnaires. Prospective study blood samples were shipped either frozen or at room temperature before DNA extraction. TCRbeta CDR3 regions were amplified from genomic DNA by means of the immunoSEQ Assay, a bias-controlled multiplex PCR. In the original analysis: The number of nucleated cells in each sample was estimated from the amplification of reference gene primers within the assay. Sequence reads were collapsed and filtered to measure the absolute abundance of every unique TCRbeta CDR3 rearrangement. Productive Simpson clonality was computed per sample as the square root of Simpson's diversity index over productive rearrangements. The table was pulled from immuneACCESS by TCRdb, which kept in-frame rearrangements only. Such tables lose some clones; where checked, under half of the loss comes from unresolved V genes, and the rest has no known cause. The D gene and trimming were derived from the DNA, and the V and J assignments and clone size from that table. This sample lists hundreds of thousands of clones; nearly 90% were detected once. The ten largest clones represent over 1.5% of the sample.

Points on this clone: Its antigen is still unknown. Base quality data are lacking; no much larger clone is found one base away.

From its cysteine to its phenylalanine, the CDR3 spans 15 amino acids. Just CDR3 DNA is preserved here, 45 bases in frame from base 1. Reading the germline V gene gives CDR1 SNHLY and CDR2 FYNNEI. V is pared back by 4 bases and J by 1 base, with 10 bases lying between the germline termini. The specimen was PBMCs or T cells enriched from blood (not recorded which). The rearranged chain carries TRBV2 and TRBJ2-2, with a tentative D gene TRBD2 over 6 matching bases. The clonotype originates from a woman aged 18-29 years with acute COVID-19. The CDR3 region reads CASSGLEGNTGELFF. The nucleotide sequence reads as follows: TGTGCCAGCAGTGGACTGGAGGGGAACACCGGGGAGCTGTTTTTT.